This T cell receptor (beta chain) came from a study of T cells in Graves' hyperthyroidism and ophthalmopathy. Overall study results and limits: Ophthalmopathy, which appeared later, was predicted by the model a median roughly 6.5 months before onset.

Researchers took RNA transcripts and amplified the TCR beta CDR3 regions from them. Using the HTBI primer set, a first-round RT-PCR was run on the TCR CDR3. From the multiplex PCR reads, TCRdb called clonotypes with MiXCR, one entry per CDR3 protein. The sample contains roughly 840,000 distinct CDR3 sequences, over 35% of which appear only once. The germline V gene has CDR1 SEHNR and CDR2 FQNEAQ (reference sequence). The CDR3 covers 16 residues. Unmatched junction bases numbered 11, after V lost 5 bases and J lost 4 bases. This clonotype was counted between two and nine times. The antigen remains unidentified.

Sequencing was carried out using blood. V usage is TRBV7-9 and J usage is TRBJ1-2; TRBD1 aligns across 9 bases. This clonotype originated in a man aged 18-30 years with Graves' hyperthyroidism. CDR3 sequence (DNA): TGTGCCAGCAGCCTACTCCGGGACAGGGAAAGCTATGGCTACACCTTC. It encodes CASSLLRDRESYGYTF.